What follows describes a single T cell receptor (beta chain). In germline, CDR1 is KGHSH, CDR2 LQKENI. V lost 3 bases and J lost 0, with 8 bases in between. The CDR3 consists of 14 residues. This entry is derived from a study of blood T cell repertoires in COVID-19. The data were produced by immunoSEQ multiplex PCR, yet TCRdb's version contains in-frame clones alone and is incomplete. The data contain nearly 350,000 clones, about 90% of them singletons. This chain uses TRBV18 with TRBJ1-1; D is unclear. Sequencing input: PBMCs or T cells enriched from blood (not recorded which). This TCR was sampled from a woman aged 30 to 39 who had recovered from COVID-19. In DNA, the CDR3 is TGTGCCAGCTCACCGGCCTCCCTGAACACTGAAGCTTTCTTT. The encoded protein is CASSPASLNTEAFF.